This T cell receptor beta chain appears in the sequencing data of a study of blood T cells in healthy people across ages. Study-level points and caveats: When one million T cells were used, diversity estimates were thought to be underestimates. Aged donors had fewer naive CD4+ cells and lower diversity than long-lived donors.

A second PCR, run for roughly 7 to 12 cycles, used a sample-barcoded 5' primer plus a J-beta primer mix. Tags on each cDNA molecule came from a template-switch adaptor with 12 random nucleotides. Per-sample output comprised a minimum of 2.5 million paired-end reads containing CDR3. TCRdb reprocessed the 5' RACE reads via MiXCR and lists one record per CDR3 protein. The sample carries around 1,900,000 distinct CDR3 sequences, roughly two fifths recorded once. The germline gives CDR1 LGHNA, CDR2 YSLEER. V shed 1 base and J shed 3 bases, with 12 bases lying between them. The CDR3 is 15 residues long. Note on this clonotype: Its antigen is not identified.

This clonotype was obtained from a human donor in good health. This chain joins TRBV4-3 and TRBJ1-1; no clear D gene. The specimen sequenced was blood. The CDR3 region is CASSQGIRMHTEAFF. CDR3 coding DNA: TGCGCCAGCAGCCAAGGGATAAGGATGCACACTGAAGCTTTCTTT.